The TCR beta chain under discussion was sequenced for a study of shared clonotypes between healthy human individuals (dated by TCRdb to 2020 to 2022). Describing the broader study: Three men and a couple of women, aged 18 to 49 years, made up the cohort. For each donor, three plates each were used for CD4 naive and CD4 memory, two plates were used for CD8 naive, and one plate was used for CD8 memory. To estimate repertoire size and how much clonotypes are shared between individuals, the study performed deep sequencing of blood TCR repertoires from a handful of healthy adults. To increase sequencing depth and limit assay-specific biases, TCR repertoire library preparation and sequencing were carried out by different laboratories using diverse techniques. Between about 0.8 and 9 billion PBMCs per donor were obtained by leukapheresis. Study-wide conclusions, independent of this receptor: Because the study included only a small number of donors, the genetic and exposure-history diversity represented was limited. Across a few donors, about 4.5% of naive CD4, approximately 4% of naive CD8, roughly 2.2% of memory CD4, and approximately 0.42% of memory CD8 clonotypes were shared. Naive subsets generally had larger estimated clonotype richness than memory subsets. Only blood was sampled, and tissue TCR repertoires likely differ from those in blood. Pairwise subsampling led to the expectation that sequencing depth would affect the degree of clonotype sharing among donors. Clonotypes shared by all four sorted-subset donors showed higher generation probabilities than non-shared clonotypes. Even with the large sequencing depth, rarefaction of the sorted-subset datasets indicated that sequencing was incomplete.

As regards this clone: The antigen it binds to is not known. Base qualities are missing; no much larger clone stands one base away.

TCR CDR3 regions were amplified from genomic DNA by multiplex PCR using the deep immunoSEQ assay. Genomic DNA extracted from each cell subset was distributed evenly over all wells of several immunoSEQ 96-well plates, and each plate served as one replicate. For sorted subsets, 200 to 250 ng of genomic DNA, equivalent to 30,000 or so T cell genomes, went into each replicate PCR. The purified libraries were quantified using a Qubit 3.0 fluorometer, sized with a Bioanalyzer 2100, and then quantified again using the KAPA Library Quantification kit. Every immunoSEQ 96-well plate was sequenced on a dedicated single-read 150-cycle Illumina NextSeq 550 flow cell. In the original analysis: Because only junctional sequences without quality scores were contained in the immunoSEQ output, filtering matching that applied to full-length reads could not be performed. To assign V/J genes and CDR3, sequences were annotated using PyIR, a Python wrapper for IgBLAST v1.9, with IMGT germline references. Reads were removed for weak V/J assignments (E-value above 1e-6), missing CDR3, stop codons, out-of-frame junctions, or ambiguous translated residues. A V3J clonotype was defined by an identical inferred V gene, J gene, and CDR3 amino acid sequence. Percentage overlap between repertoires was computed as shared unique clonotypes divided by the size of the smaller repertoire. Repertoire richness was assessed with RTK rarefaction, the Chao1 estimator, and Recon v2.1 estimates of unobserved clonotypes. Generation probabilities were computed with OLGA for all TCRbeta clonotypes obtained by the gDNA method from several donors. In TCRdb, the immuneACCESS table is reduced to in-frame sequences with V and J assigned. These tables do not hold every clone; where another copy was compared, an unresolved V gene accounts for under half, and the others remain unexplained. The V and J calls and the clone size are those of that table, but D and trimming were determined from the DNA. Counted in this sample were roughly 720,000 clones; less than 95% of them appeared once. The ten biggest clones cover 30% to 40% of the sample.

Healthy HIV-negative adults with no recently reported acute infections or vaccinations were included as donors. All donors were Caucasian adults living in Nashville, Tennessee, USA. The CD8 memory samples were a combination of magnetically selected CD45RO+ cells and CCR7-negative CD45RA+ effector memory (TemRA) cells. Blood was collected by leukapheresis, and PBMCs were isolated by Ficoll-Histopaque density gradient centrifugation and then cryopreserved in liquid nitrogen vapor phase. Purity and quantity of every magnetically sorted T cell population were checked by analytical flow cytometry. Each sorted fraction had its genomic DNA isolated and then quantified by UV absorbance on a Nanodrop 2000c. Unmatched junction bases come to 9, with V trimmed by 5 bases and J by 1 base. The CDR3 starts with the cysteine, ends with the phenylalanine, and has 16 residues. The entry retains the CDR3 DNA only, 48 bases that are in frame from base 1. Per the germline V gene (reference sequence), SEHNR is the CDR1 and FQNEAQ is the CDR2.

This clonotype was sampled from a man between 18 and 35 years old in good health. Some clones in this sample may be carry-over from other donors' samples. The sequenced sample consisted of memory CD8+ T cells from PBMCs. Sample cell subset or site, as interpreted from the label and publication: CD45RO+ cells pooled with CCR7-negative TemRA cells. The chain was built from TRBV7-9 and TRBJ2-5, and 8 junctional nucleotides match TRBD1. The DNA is TGTGCCAGCAGCCCAAGGGCCAGGGGGCGCCAAGAGACCCAGTACTTC. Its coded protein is CASSPRARGRQETQYF.